Presented here are 2 T cell receptor beta chains from one specimen sequenced in a study of human T cells and chemical hapten exposure. Regarding time point: patch test 3, about 24 weeks after DPC sensitization. Regarding treatment: therapeutic diphenylcyclopropenone sensitization with weekly scalp DPC. Blood, whole and unfractionated, served as the source for total RNA extraction. TCRdb passed the RACE reads through MiXCR, listing each CDR3 protein once. The sample holds 30,000 to 50,000 distinct CDR3 sequences, roughly 12% seen once. This material consisted of whole blood, taken in connection with sensitization to the hapten diphenylcyclopropenone (DPC). The receptors come from a middle-aged woman with alopecia areata. Some clones in this sample may be carry-over from other donors' samples.

This clonotype was observed many times. The gene calls are TRBV19 and TRBJ1-5, with 9 bases fitting TRBD1. CDR1 is LNHDA and CDR2 is SQIVND in the germline V gene (reference sequence). Germline trimming cut 7 bases from V and 1 base from J; bases unmatched to any gene: 11. The CDR3 has 17 residues. The CDR3 here is CASTSRQGVSSNQPQHF. CDR3 DNA sequence: TGTGCCAGTACCTCCAGACAGGGGGTATCAAGCAATCAGCCCCAGCATTTT. The complete variable domain, with remaining parts taken from reference TRBV19 and TRBJ1-5, reads DGGITQSPKYLFRKEGQNVTLSCEQNLNHDAMYWYRQDPGQGLRLIYYSQIVNDFQKGDIAEGYSVSREKKESFPLTVTSAQKNPTAFYLCASTSRQGVSSNQPQHFGDGTRLSIL.

Worth noting for this clonotype: The CDR3 carries no conserved terminal phenylalanine or tryptophan, so it likely arises from a read error. The DNA is left out, because the CDR3 cannot be placed on it with certainty; the CDR3 is given as TCRdb lists it. The chain is built from TRBV28 and TRBJ2-7. The CDR3 length equals 12 residues, ends included. Germline V lookup: CDR1 MDHEN, CDR2 SYDVKM. The CDR3 protein is CASSSPSAELVA.